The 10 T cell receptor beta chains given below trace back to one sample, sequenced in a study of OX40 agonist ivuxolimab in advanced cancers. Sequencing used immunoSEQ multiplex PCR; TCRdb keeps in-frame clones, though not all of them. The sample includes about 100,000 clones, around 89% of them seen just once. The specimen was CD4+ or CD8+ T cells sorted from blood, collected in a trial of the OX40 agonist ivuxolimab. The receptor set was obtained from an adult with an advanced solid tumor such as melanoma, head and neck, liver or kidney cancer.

The CDR3 nucleotides are TGTGCCAGCAGTGTACTAGCGGGGGATTCCTCCTACAATGAGCAGTTCTTC. It encodes CASSVLAGDSSYNEQFF. This chain links TRBV6-1 with TRBJ2-1; the match to TRBD2 covers 11 bases. CDR1 and CDR2 (germline): MNHNS, SASEGT. The trim removed 4 bases at V and 0 bases at J, leaving 5 bases unmatched. This CDR3 region has 17 residues.

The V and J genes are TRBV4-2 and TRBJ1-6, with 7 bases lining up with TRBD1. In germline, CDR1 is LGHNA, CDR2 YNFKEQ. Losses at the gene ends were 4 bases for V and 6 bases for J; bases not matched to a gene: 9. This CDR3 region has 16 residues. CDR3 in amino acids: CASSRVGTDGNSPLHF. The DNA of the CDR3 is TGTGCCAGCAGCCGGGTCGGGACAGACGGTAATTCACCCCTCCACTTT.

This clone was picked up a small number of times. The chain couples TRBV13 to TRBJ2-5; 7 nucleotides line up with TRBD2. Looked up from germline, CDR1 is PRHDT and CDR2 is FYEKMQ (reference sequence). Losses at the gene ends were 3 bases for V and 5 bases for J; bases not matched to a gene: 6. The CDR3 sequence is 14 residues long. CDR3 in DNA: TGTGCCAGCAGCTTGGGAGGGAACGGGGAGACCCAGTACTTC. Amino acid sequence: CASSLGGNGETQYF.

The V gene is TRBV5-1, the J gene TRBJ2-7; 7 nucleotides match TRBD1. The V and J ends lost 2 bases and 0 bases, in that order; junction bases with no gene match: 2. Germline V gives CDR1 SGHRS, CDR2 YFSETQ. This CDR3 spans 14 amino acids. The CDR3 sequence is CASSLWTGSYEQYF. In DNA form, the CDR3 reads TGCGCCAGCAGCTTATGGACAGGCTCCTACGAGCAGTACTTC.

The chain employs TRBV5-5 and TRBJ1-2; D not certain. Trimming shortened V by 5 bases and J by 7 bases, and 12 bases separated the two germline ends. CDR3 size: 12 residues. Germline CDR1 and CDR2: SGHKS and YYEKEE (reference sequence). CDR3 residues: CASSFGVAGYTF. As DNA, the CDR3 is TGTGCCAGCAGTTTTGGGGTCGCTGGCTACACCTTC.

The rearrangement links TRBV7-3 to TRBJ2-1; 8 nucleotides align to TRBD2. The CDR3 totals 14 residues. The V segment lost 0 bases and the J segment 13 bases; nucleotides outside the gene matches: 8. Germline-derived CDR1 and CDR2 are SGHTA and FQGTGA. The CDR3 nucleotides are TGTGCCAGCAGCTTAACGGTGTCGGGAGGGAGCCAGTTCTTC. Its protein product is CASSLTVSGGSQFF.

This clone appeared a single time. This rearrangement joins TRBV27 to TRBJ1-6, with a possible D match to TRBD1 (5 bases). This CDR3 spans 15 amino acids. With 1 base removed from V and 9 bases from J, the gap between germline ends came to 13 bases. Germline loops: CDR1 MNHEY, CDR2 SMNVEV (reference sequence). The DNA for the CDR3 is TGTGCCAGCAGTTTATTGACAGCAAAGGGTTCACCCCTCCACTTT. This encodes CASSLLTAKGSPLHF.

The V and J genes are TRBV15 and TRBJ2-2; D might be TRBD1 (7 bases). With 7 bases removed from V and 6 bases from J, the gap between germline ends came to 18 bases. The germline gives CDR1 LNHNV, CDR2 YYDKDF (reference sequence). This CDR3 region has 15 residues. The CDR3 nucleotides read TGTGCCACCACTAAAAACTCCAGGGGGGCCGGGGAGCTGTTTTTT. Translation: CATTKNSRGAGELFF.

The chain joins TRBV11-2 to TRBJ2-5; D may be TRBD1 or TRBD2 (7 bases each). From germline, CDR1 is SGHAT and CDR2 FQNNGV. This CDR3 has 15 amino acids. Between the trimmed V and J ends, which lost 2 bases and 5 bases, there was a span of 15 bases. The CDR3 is CASSLLGRGGETQYF. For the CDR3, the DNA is TGTGCCAGCAGCTTACTAGGCAGGGGGGGGGAGACCCAGTACTTC.

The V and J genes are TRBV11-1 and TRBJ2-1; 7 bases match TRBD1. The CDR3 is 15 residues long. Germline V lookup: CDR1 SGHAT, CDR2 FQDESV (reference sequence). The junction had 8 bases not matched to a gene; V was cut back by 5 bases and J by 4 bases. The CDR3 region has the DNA TGTGCCAGCAGCCCGAGGACAGGCAATTACAATGAGCAGTTCTTC. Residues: CASSPRTGNYNEQFF. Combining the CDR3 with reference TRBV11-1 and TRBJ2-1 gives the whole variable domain EAEVAQSPRYKITEKSQAVAFWCDPISGHATLYWYRQILGQGPELLVQFQDESVVDDSQLPKDRFSAERLKGVDSTLKIQPAELGDSAMYLCASSPRTGNYNEQFFGPGTRLTVL.